This T cell receptor beta chain derives from a study of T-cell reconstitution after alpha-beta-depleted transplantation in children. General study points: Reportedly, alpha-beta T cells present about two months post-transplant originated from several hundred expanded clones of graft origin. Counts and diversity of T cells one year after transplant came mostly from newly produced T cells.

Unique molecular identifiers were incorporated into the prepared TCRbeta library. TCRdb used MiXCR to reprocess the PCR reads, holding one entry per CDR3 protein. The profile covers 150,000 to 250,000 distinct CDR3 sequences, with just under 6.5% appearing a single time and under 6% taken by the ten largest. As concerns this clonotype: Its antigen is as yet unknown.

CDR3 size: 13 residues. The germline V and J ends were trimmed by 5 bases and 0 bases, with 10 bases remaining between them. The V gene's germline CDR1 is GTSNPN and CDR2 SVGIG (reference sequence). The receptor was derived from a girl in the first two years of life with combined immunodeficiency, due to receive a stem cell transplant. This material consisted of PBMCs, taken before TCRalphabeta/CD19-depleted stem cell transplant. The chain links TRBV30 to TRBJ1-1; D gene unclear. The chain's CDR3 is CAWDPVLNTEAFF. As DNA, the CDR3 is TGTGCCTGGGACCCGGTACTGAACACTGAAGCTTTCTTT.